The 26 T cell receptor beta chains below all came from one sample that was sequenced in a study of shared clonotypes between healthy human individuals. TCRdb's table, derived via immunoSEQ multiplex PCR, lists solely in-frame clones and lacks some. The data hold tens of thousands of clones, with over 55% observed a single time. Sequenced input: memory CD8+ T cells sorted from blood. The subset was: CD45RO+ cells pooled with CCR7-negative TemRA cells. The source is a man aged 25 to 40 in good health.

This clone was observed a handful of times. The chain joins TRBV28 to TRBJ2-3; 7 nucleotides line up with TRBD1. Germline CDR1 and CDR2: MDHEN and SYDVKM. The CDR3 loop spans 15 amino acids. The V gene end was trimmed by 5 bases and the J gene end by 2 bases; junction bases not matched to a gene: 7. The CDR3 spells CASSAPGTDTDTQYF. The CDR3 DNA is TGTGCCAGCAGTGCCCCCGGGACAGACACAGATACGCAGTATTTT.

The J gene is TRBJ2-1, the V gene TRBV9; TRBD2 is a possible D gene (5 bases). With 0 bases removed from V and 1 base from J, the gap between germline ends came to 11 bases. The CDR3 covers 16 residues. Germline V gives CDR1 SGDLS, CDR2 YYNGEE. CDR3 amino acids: CASSVGGAESYNEQFF. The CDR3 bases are TGTGCCAGCAGCGTAGGGGGAGCGGAGTCCTACAATGAGCAGTTCTTC.

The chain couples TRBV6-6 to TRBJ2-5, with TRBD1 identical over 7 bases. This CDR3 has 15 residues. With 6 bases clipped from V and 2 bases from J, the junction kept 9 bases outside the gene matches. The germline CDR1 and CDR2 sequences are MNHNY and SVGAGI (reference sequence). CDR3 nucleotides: TGTGCCAGCAGGAATCAGGGACAGATGCAAGAGACCCAGTACTTC. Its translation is CASRNQGQMQETQYF.

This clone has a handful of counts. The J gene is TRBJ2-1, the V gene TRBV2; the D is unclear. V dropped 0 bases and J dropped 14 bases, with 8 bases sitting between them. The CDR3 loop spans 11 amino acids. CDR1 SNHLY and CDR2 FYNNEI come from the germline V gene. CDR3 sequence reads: CASSEASWKFF. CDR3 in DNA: TGTGCCAGCAGTGAAGCGTCGTGGAAGTTCTTC.

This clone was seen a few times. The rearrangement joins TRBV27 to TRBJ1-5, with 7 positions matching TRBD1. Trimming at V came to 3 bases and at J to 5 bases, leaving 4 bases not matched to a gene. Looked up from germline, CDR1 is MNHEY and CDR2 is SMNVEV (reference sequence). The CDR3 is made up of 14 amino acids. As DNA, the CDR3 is TGTGCCAGCAGTTTCACAGGGGTGGATCAGCCCCAGCATTTT. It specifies CASSFTGVDQPQHF.

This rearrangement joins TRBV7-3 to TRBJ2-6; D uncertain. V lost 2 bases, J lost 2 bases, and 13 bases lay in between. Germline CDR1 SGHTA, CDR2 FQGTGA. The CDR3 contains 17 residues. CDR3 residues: CASSLDLGWAGANVLTF. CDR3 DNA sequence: TGTGCCAGCAGCTTAGATCTGGGGTGGGCTGGGGCCAACGTCCTGACTTTC.

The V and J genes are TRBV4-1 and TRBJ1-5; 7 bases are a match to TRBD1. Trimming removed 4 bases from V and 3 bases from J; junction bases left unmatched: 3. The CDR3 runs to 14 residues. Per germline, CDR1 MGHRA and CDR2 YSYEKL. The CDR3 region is CASSPDRDNQPQHF. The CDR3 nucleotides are TGCGCCAGCAGCCCCGACAGGGACAATCAGCCCCAGCATTTT.

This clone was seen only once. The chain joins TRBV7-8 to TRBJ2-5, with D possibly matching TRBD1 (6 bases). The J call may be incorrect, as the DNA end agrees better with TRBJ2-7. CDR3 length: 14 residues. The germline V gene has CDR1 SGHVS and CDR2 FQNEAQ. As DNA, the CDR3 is TGTGCCAGCAGCTTAGCAGGGGGTGGCTACGAGCAGTACTTC. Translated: CASSLAGGGYEQYF.

CDR3 in DNA: TGTGCCAGCAGCTCTGGGACACGAGTTAGCAATCAGCCCCAGCATTTT. Its translation: CASSSGTRVSNQPQHF. This chain links TRBV5-6 with TRBJ1-5, with a tentative D call TRBD1 (6 bases). V was shortened by 3 bases and J by 0 bases, with 13 bases between the two germline ends. Germline CDR1 is SGHDT and CDR2 is YYEEEE. The CDR3 covers 16 residues.

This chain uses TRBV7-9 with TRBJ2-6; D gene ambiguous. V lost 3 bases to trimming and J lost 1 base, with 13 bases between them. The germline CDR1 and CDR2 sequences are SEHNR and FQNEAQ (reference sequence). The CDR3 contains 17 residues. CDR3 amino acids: CASSLETSASGANVLTF. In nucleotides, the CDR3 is TGTGCCAGCAGCTTGGAGACGTCGGCTTCTGGGGCCAACGTCCTGACTTTC.

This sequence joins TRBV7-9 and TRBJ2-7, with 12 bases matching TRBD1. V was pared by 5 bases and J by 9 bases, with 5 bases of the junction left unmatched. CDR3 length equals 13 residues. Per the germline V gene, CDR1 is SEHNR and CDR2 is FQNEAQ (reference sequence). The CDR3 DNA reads TGTGCCAGCAGCCCCGGGACAGGGGGCATGCAGTACTTC. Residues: CASSPGTGGMQYF.

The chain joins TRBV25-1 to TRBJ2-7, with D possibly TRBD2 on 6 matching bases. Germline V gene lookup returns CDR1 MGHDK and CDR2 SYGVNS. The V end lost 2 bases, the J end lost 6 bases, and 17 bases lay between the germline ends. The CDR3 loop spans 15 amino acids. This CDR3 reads CASSEEGREPPEQYF. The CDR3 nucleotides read TGTGCCAGCAGTGAAGAGGGGCGGGAACCCCCCGAGCAGTACTTC.

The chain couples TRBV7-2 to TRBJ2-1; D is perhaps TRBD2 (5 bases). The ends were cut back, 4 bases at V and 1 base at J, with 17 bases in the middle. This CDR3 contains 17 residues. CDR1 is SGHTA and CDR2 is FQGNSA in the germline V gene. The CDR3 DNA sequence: TGTGCCAGCAGCTCCTTTAGAACGGGGATTTCCTACAATGAGCAGTTCTTC. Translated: CASSSFRTGISYNEQFF.

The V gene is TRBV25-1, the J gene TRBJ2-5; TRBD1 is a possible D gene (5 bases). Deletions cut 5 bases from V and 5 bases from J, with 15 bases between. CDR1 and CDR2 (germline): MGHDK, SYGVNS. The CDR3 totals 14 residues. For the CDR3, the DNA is TGTGCCAGCAGTACCTCGGCAGGGTGGGAGACCCAGTACTTC. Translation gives CASSTSAGWETQYF.

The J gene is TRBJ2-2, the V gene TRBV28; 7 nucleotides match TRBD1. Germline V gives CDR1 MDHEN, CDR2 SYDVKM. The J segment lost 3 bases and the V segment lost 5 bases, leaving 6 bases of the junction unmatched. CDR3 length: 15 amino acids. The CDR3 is CASSPRTGYTGELFF. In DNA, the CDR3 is TGTGCCAGCAGTCCGCGGACAGGATACACCGGGGAGCTGTTTTTT.

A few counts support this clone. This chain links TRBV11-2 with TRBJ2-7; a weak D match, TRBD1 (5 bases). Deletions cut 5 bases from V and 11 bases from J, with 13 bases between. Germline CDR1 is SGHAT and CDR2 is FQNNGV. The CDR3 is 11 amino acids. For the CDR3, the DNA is TGTGCCAGCAGCGAAGGGGCTTGGGAGTACTTC. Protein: CASSEGAWEYF.

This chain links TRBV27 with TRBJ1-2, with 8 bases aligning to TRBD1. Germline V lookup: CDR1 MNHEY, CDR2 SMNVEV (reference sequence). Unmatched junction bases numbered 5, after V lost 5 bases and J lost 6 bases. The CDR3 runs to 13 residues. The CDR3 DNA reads TGTGCCAGCAGTCCCTGGACAGGGAATGGCTACACCTTC. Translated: CASSPWTGNGYTF.

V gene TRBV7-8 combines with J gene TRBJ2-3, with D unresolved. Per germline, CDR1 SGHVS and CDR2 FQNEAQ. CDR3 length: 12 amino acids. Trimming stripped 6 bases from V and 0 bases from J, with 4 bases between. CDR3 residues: CASRLSTDTQYF. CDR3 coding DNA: TGTGCCAGCAGACTAAGCACAGATACGCAGTATTTT.

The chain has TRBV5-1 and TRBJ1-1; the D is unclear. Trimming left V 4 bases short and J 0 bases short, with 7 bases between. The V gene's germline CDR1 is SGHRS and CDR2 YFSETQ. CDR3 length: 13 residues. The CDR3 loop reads CASSPLLNTEAFF. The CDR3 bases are TGCGCCAGCAGCCCGCTCCTGAACACTGAAGCTTTCTTT.

CDR3 nucleotide sequence: TGTGCCAGCAGAGAAACGAGGCCCCAGCATTTT. Protein: CASRETRPQHF. The chain joins TRBV6-6 to TRBJ1-5; D is uncertain. The CDR3 is 11 amino acids. Between the trimmed V and J ends, which lost 6 bases and 9 bases, there was a span of 9 bases. Germline CDR1 is MNHNY and CDR2 is SVGAGI (reference sequence).

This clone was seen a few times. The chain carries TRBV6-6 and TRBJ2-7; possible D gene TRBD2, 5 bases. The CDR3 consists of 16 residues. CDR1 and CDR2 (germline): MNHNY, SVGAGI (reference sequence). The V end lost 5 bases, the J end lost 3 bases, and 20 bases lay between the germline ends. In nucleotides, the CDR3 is TGTGCCAGCAGTCCTAGCCCTGCTGCGGGCGGCTACGAGCAGTACTTC. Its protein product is CASSPSPAAGGYEQYF.

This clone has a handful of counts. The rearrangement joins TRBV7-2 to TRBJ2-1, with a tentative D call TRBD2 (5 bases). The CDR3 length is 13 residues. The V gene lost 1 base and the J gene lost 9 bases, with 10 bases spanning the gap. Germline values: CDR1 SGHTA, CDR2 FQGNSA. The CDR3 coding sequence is TGTGCCAGCAGCTTAGATGCGGGTGGTGAGCAGTTCTTC. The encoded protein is CASSLDAGGEQFF.

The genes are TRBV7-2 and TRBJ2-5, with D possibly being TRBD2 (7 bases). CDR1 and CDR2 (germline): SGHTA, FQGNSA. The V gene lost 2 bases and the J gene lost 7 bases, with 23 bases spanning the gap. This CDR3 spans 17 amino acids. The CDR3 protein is CASSLWGGGQLEVTQYF. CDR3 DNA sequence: TGTGCCAGCAGCTTATGGGGGGGCGGTCAGTTGGAGGTGACCCAGTACTTC.

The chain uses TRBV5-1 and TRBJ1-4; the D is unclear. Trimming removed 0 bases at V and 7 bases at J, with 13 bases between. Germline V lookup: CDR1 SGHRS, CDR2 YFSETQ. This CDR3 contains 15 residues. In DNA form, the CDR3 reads TGCGCCAGCAGCTTGGTCCCGGGCAGTAGTGAAAAACTGTTTTTT. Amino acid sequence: CASSLVPGSSEKLFF.

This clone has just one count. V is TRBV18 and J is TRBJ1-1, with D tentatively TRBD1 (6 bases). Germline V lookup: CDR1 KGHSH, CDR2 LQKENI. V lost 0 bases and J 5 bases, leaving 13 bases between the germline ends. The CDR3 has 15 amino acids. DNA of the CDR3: TGTGCCAGCTCACCACCAGCAGGGGCAGTGACTGAAGCTTTCTTT. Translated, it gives CASSPPAGAVTEAFF.

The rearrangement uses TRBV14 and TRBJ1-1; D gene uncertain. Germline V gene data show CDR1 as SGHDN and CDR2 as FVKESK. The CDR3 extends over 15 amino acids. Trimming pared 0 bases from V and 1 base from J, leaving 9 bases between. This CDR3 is CASSQEGSGNTEAFF. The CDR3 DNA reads TGTGCCAGCAGCCAAGAAGGATCGGGGAACACTGAAGCTTTCTTT.